This T cell receptor beta chain was captured in a study of T cells in Graves' hyperthyroidism and ophthalmopathy. Study overall: Blood was drawn when the patient was first diagnosed and still untreated. Whole-study findings and limits: Most thyroid clonotypes expanded above 0.001 appeared in blood too. Model-based prediction identified ophthalmopathy a median about 7 months prior to its onset.

TCR beta CDR3 regions were amplified from RNA transcripts. A first-round RT-PCR of the TCR CDR3 used the HTBI primer set. In TCRdb, the multiplex PCR reads were re-called with MiXCR into one record per CDR3 protein. The table has 480,000 or so distinct CDR3 sequences, approximately 14% seen once. This clonotype appeared many times. What it binds is unknown. Diagnoses used clinical symptoms, serum thyroxine and TRAb, thyroid ultrasound and orbital computed tomography. Losses at the gene ends were 5 bases for V and 7 bases for J; bases not matched to a gene: 7. This CDR3 has 15 residues. Per germline, CDR1 SEHNR and CDR2 FQNEAQ (reference sequence).

Sequencing was carried out using blood. The TCR originated in a woman under 30 with Graves' hyperthyroidism. This chain links TRBV7-9 with TRBJ1-6; 8 nucleotides line up with TRBD1. CDR3 coding DNA: TGTGCCAGCAGCAATAGACAGGGGCACAATTCACCCCTCCACTTT. It translates to CASSNRQGHNSPLHF. The full variable domain, completed using reference TRBV7-9 and TRBJ1-6, is DTGVSQNPRHKITKRGQNVTFRCDPISEHNRLYWYRQTLGQGPEFLTYFQNEAQLEKSRLLSDRFSAERPKGSFSTLEIQRTEQGDSAMYLCASSNRQGHNSPLHFGNGTRLTVT.